These 5 T cell receptor beta chains share one sample of origin, sequenced in a study of blood T cell repertoires in COVID-19. Assay: immunoSEQ multiplex PCR; the TCRdb copy retains only in-frame clones and omits some. The sample contains 52,000 or so clones, around 80% of which appear only once. Sample: peripheral blood. These receptors were taken from a man aged 50 to 59 with acute or convalescent COVID-19.

This chain connects TRBV3-1 (or the pseudogene TRBV3-2) to TRBJ1-1, with 7 bases lining up with TRBD1. There are 13 residues in the CDR3. V lost 10 bases, J lost 1 base, and 6 bases stayed unmatched. Germline CDR1 reads LGHDT; CDR2 reads YNNKEL (reference sequence). CDR3 in DNA: TGTGCCACTGCACAGGGGCCGAACACTGAAGCTTTCTTT. Translation gives CATAQGPNTEAFF.

The rearrangement uses TRBV30 and TRBJ1-2; weak D call: TRBD1 (5 bases). Trimming took 0 bases from V and 3 from J, leaving 14 bases between them. The CDR3 loop spans 15 amino acids. From germline, CDR1 is GTSNPN and CDR2 SVGIG (reference sequence). CDR3 amino acids: CAWSVRGGLYYGYTF. CDR3 in DNA: TGTGCCTGGAGTGTACGGGGGGGTTTGTACTATGGCTACACCTTC.

The chain couples TRBV19 to TRBJ2-1; 8 bases are a match to TRBD1. This CDR3 contains 15 residues. The V gene's germline CDR1 is LNHDA and CDR2 SQIVND (reference sequence). After removal of 4 bases from V and 1 base from J, the junction contained 3 bases not matched to a gene. The CDR3 DNA reads as TGTGCCAGTAGTACGGACAGGGAGTCCTACAATGAGCAGTTCTTC. Residues: CASSTDRESYNEQFF.

V is TRBV3-1 (or the pseudogene TRBV3-2) and J is TRBJ2-7; 8 bases agree with TRBD2. V shed 1 base and J 8 bases; nucleotides not matched to a gene: 10. Germline assignment: CDR1 LGHDT and CDR2 YNNKEL (reference sequence). The CDR3 sequence is 15 residues long. The CDR3 spells CASSQGTSQPTKQYF. In DNA, the CDR3 is TGTGCCAGCAGCCAAGGGACTAGCCAACCTACGAAGCAGTACTTC.

This clone was counted a single time. The chain carries TRBV18 and TRBJ1-6, with D possibly TRBD1 on 5 matching bases. The CDR3 extends over 12 amino acids. The ends were cut back, 4 bases at V and 16 bases at J, with 14 bases in the middle. Germline values: CDR1 KGHSH, CDR2 LQKENI. The CDR3 DNA reads as TGTGCCAGCTCACTAGACAGCCCCGGGCTCCACTTT. It encodes CASSLDSPGLHF.